This T cell receptor (beta chain) was recovered during a study of identifying expanded T cells in peripheral blood. A word on this clone: Its cognate antigen is unknown.

Here immunoSEQ multiplex PCR was the method, and the copy in TCRdb shows in-frame clones only, minus some. The sample shows around 76,000 clones, 90% of them seen only once. Overall study findings and caveats: Roughly two-week clone count variance significantly increased as total template count grew.

V lost 4 bases to trimming and J lost 4 bases; unmatched junction nucleotides: 6. Germline V CDR1 and CDR2: SGHRS, YFSETQ. CDR3 length: 14 residues. The sequence came from a person between 18 and 75 years old in good health. This chain links TRBV5-1 with TRBJ1-2; 8 bases line up with TRBD1. Sequenced sample: blood. The CDR3 spells CASSGGQGVYGYTF. CDR3 bases: TGCGCCAGCAGCGGAGGACAGGGAGTCTATGGCTACACCTTC.